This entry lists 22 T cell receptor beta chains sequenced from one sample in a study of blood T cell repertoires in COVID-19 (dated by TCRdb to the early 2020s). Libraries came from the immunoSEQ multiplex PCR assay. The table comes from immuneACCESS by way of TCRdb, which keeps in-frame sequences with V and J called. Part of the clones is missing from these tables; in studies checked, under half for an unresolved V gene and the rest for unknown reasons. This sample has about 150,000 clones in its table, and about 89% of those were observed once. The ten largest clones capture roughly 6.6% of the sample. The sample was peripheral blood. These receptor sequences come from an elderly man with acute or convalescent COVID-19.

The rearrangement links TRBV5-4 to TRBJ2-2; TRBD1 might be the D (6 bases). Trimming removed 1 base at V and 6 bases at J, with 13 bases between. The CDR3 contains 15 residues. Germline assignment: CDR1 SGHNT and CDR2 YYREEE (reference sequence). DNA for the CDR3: TGTGCCAGCAGCTTGAGACAGGTGGGGCCCGGGGAGCTGTTTTTT. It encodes CASSLRQVGPGELFF.

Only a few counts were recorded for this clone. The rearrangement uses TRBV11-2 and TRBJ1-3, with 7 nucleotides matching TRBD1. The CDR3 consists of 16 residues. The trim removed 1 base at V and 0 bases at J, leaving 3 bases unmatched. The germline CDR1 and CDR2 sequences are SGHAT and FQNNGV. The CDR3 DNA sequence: TGTGCCAGCAGCTTAGGCGGGACAGCCTCTGGAAACACCATATATTTT. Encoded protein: CASSLGGTASGNTIYF. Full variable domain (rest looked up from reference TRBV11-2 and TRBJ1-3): EAGVAQSPRYKIIEKRQSVAFWCNPISGHATLYWYQQILGQGPKLLIQFQNNGVVDDSQLPKDRFSAERLKGVDSTLKIQPAKLEDSAVYLCASSLGGTASGNTIYFGEGSWLTVV.

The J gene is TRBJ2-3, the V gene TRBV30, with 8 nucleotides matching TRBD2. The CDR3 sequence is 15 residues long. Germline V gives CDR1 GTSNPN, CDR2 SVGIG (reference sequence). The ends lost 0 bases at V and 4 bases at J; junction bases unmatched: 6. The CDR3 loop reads CAWSVIGGASDTQYF. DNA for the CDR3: TGTGCCTGGAGTGTGATCGGGGGGGCGTCAGATACGCAGTATTTT.

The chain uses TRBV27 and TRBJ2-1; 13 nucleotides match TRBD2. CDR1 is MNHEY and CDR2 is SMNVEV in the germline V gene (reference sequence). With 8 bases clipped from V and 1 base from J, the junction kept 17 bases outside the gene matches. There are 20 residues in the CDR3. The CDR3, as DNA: TGTGCCAGCGGCTTTCCCCCCTCGACTAGCGGGAGGTTATCCTACAATGAGCAGTTCTTC. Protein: CASGFPPSTSGRLSYNEQFF.

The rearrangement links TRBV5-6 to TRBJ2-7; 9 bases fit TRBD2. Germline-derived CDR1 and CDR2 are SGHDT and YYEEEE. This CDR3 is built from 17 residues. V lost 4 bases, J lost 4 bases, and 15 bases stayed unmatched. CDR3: CASSLAERGAYTYEQYF. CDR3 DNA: TGTGCCAGCAGCCTGGCCGAGCGGGGGGCCTACACGTACGAGCAGTACTTC. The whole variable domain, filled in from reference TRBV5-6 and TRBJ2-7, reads DAGVTQSPTHLIKTRGQQVTLRCSPKSGHDTVSWYQQALGQGPQFIFQYYEEEERQRGNFPDRFSGHQFPNYSSELNVNALLLGDSALYLCASSLAERGAYTYEQYFGPGTRLTVT.

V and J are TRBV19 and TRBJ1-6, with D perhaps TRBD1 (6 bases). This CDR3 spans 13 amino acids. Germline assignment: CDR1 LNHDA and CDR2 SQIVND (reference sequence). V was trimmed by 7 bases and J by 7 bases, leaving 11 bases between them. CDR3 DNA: TGTGCCAGTAAGGGGCAGGGGAATTCACCCCTCCACTTT. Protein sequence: CASKGQGNSPLHF.

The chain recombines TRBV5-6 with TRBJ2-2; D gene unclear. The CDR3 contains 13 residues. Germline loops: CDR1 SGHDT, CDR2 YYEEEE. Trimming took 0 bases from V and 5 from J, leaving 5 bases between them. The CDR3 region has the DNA TGTGCCAGCAGCTTGGCCGGGACCGGGGAGCTGTTTTTT. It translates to CASSLAGTGELFF. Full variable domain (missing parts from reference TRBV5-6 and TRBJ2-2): DAGVTQSPTHLIKTRGQQVTLRCSPKSGHDTVSWYQQALGQGPQFIFQYYEEEERQRGNFPDRFSGHQFPNYSSELNVNALLLGDSALYLCASSLAGTGELFFGEGSRLTVL.

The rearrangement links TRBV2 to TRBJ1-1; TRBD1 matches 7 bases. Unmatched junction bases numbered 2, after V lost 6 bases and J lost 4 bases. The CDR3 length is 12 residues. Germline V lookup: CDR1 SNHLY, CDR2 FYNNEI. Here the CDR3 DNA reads TGTGCCAGCAGCGGGGACAGCACTGAAGCTTTCTTT. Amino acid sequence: CASSGDSTEAFF.

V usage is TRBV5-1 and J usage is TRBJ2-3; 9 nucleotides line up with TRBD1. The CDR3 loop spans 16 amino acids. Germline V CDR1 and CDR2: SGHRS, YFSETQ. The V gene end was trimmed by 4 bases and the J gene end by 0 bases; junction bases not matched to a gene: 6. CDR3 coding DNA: TGCGCCAGCAGCACGGACAGGGGAGGGAGCACAGATACGCAGTATTTT. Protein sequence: CASSTDRGGSTDTQYF. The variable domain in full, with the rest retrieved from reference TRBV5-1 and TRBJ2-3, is KAGVTQTPRYLIKTRGQQVTLSCSPISGHRSVSWYQQTPGQGLQFLFEYFSETQRNKGNFPGRFSGRQFSNSRSEMNVSTLELGDSALYLCASSTDRGGSTDTQYFGPGTRLTVL.

This CDR3 reads CASSGQGAAEPQHF. The CDR3 DNA reads TGTGCCAGCAGTGGACAGGGGGCGGCGGAGCCCCAGCATTTT. The chain joins TRBV28 to TRBJ1-5; 11 bases agree with TRBD1. Germline V gene lookup returns CDR1 MDHEN and CDR2 SYDVKM. This CDR3 spans 14 amino acids. Losses at the gene ends were 5 bases for V and 8 bases for J; bases not matched to a gene: 5.

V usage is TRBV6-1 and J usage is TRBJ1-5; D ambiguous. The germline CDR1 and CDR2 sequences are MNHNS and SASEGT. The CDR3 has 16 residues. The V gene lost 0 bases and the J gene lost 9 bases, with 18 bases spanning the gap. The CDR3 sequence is CASSEALLEGVRPQHF. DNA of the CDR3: TGTGCCAGCAGTGAAGCGCTTCTGGAGGGAGTGAGGCCCCAGCATTTT.

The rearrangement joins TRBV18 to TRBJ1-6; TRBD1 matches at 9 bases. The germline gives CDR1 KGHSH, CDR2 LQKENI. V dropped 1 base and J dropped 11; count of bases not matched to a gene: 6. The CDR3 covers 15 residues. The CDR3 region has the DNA TGTGCCAGCTCACCACAGGGGACAGGGACGACACCCCTCCACTTT. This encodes CASSPQGTGTTPLHF.

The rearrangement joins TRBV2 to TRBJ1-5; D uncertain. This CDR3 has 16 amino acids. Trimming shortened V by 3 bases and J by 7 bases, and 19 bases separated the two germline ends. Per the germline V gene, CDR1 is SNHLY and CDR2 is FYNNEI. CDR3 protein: CASSESRPSVGQPQHF. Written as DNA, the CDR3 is TGTGCCAGCAGTGAGTCGCGCCCTAGCGTGGGACAGCCCCAGCATTTT.

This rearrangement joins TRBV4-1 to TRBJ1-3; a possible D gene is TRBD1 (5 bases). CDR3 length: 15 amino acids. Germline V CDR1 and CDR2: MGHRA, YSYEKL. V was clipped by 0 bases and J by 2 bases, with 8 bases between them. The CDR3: CASSQDAGAGNTIYF. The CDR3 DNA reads TGCGCCAGCAGCCAAGATGCGGGGGCTGGAAACACCATATATTTT.

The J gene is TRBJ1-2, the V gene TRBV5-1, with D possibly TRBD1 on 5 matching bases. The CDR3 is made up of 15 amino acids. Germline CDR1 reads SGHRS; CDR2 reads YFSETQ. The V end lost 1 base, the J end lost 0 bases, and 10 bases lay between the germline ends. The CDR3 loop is CASSLWGGTNYGYTF. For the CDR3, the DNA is TGCGCCAGCAGCTTGTGGGGGGGAACTAACTATGGCTACACCTTC.

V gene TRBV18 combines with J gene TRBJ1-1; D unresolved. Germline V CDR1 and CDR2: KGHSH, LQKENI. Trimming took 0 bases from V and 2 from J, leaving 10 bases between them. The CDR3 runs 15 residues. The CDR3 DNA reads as TGTGCCAGCTCACCACCGTACAGTCAAAACACTGAAGCTTTCTTT. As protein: CASSPPYSQNTEAFF.

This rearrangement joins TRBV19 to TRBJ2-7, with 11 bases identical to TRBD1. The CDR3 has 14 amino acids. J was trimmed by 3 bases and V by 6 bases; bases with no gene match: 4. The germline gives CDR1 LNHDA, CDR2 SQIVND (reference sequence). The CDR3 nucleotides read TGTGCCAGTAGCACCGGGACAGGGGGCTACGAGCAGTACTTC. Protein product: CASSTGTGGYEQYF.

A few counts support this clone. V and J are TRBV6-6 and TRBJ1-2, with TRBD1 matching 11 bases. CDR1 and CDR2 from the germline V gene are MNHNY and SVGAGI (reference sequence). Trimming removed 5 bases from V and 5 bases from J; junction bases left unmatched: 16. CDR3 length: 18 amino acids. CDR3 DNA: TGTGCCAGCAGTCCCCGTCCCGGGACAGGGGGTTGGTTGTATGGCTACACCTTC. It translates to CASSPRPGTGGWLYGYTF.

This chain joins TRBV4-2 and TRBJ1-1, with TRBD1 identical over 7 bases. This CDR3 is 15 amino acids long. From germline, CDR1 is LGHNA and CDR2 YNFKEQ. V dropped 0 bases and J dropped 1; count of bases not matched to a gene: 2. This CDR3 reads CASSQEDRENTEAFF. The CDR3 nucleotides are TGTGCCAGCAGCCAAGAAGACAGGGAGAACACTGAAGCTTTCTTT.

CDR3 protein: CASSSVPYEQYF. In nucleotides, the CDR3 is TGTGCCAGCAGTTCAGTACCGTACGAGCAGTACTTC. V usage is TRBV28 and J usage is TRBJ2-7; D is unresolved. Germline lookup yields CDR1 MDHEN and CDR2 SYDVKM. There are 12 residues in the CDR3. Between the trimmed V and J ends, which lost 4 bases and 4 bases, there was a span of 8 bases.

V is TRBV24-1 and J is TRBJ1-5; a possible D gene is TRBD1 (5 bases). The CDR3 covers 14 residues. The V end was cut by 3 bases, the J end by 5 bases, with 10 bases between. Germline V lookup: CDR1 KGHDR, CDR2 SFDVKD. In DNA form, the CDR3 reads TGTGCCACCAGTGATCCCAGGGATCATCAGCCCCAGCATTTT. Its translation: CATSDPRDHQPQHF.

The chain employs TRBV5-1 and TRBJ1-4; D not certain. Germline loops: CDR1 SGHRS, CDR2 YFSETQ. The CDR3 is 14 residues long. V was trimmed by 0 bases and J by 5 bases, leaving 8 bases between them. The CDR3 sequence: CASSLALENEKLFF. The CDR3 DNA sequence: TGCGCCAGCAGCTTGGCCTTGGAGAATGAAAAACTGTTTTTT.